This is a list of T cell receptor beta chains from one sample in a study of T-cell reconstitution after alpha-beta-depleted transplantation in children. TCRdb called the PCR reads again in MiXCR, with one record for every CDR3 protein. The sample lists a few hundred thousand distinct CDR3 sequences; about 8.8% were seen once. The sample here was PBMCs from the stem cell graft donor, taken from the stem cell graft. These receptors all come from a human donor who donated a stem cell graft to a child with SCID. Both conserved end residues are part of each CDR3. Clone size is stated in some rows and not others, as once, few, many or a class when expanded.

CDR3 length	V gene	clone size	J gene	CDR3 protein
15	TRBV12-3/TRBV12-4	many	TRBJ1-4	CASRDRVGTNEKLFF
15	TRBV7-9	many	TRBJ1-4	CASSHRGATNEKLFF
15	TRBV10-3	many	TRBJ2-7	CAISGGTVGPYEQYF
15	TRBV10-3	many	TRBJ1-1	CAISSRGQGGMEAFF
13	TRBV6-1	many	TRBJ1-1	CASSRGQNTEAFF
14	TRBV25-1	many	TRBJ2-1	CASSDGDESSLRFF
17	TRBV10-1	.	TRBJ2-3	CASTMGPLAPDTDTQYF
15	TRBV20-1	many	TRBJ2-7	CSARKPGQGIYEQYF
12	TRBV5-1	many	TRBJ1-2	CASSPDRGGYTF
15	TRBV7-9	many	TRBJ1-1	CASSLSGQGNTEAFF
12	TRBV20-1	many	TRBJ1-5	CSAGGGNQPQHF
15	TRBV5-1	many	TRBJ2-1	CASSSPGQAANEQFF
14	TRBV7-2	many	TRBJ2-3	CASSPRTSSVTQYF
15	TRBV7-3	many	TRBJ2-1	CASSLASGGADEQFF
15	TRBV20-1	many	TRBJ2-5	CSASHPTRDGETQYF
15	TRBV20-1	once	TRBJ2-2	CSARGDIPNTGELFF
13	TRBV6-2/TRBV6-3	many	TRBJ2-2	CASGRGLTGELFF
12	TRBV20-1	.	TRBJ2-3	CSAKGGTDTLYF
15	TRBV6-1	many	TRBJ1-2	CASSEGSSGGYGYTF
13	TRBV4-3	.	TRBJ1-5	CASSQMGGQPQHF
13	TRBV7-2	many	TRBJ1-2	CASSLVGINGYTF
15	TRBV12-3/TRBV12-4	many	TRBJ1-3	CASSSDREWGNTIYF
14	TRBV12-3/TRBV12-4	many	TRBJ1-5	CASREQGSNQPQHF
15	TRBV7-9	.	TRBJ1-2	CASSLGQFQIYGYTF
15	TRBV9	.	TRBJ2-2	CASSPPVGFAGELFF
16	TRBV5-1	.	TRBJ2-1	CASRDSSGGSYNEQFF
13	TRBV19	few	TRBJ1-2	CASNEGAGYGYTF
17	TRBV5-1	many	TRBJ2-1	CASSWTPGTSGYNEQFF
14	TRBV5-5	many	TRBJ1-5	CASSLVENNQPQHF
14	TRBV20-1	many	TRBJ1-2	CSAGTTGGGGGYTF
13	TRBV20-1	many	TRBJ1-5	CSAQGQANQPQHF